The rows below give T cell receptor beta chains drawn from one sample of a study of control samples from healthy donors and cancer patients. Method: immunoSEQ multiplex PCR; TCRdb's copy keeps in-frame clones and lacks some. The table lists approximately 54,000 clones, roughly 86% of them singletons, with about 39% in the top ten. The sequencing sample was made of PBMCs. The source of these receptors is a man in his fifties or sixties with head and neck cancer. Each CDR3 is given with its conserved first and last residue. A D gene is named only where the DNA matches it firmly. Some rows mark clone size as missing; the rest say once, few, many or name a class of expanded clone.

TRBV28	TRBJ1-1	TRBD1	-	CASRPQGAGLMNTEAFF	TGTGCCAGCAGACCGCAGGGGGCAGGGCTTATGAACACTGAAGCTTTCTTT
TRBV10-2	TRBJ1-4	-	-	CASSDHRDVGEKLFF	TGCGCCAGCAGTGATCACCGGGACGTGGGTGAAAAACTGTTTTTT
TRBV4-3	TRBJ2-6	TRBD1	-	CASSRSAGTGGSGANVLTF	TGCGCCAGCAGCCGCTCGGCCGGGACAGGGGGGTCTGGGGCCAACGTCCTGACTTTC
TRBV3-1/TRBV3-2	TRBJ1-6	-	-	CASSQAIERSPLHF	TGTGCCAGCAGCCAAGCCATTGAGCGATCACCCCTCCACTTT
TRBV5-1	TRBJ2-2	-	-	CASSLARGEANTGELFF	TGCGCCAGCAGCTTGGCCCGGGGAGAAGCGAACACCGGGGAGCTGTTTTTT
TRBV5-1	TRBJ1-3	-	-	CASSLTGTGNTIYF	TGCGCCAGCAGCCTCACAGGCACTGGAAACACCATATATTTT
TRBV28	TRBJ2-2	TRBD2	few	CASSSAGTSVTGELFF	TGTGCCAGCAGTTCCGCCGGGACTAGTGTCACCGGGGAGCTGTTTTTT
TRBV28	TRBJ2-2	TRBD1	once	CATLGQGASGELFF	TGTGCCACCCTCGGACAGGGGGCGTCCGGGGAGCTGTTTTTT
TRBV25-1	TRBJ2-3	-	-	CASSRLGTDTQYF	TGTGCCAGCAGTAGGTTAGGCACAGATACGCAGTATTTT
TRBV12-5	TRBJ2-6	TRBD1	-	CASRGTDPSGANVLTF	TGTGCTAGTAGGGGGACAGACCCCTCTGGGGCCAACGTCCTGACTTTC
TRBV24-1	TRBJ2-3	TRBD1	-	CATSDLRGTGGCLHSGTDTQYF	TGTGCCACCAGTGATTTGCGAGGGACAGGGGGGTGTCTCCATAGTGGCACAGATACGCAGTATTTT
TRBV28	TRBJ2-3	-	-	CASSKNGGADTQYF	TGTGCCAGCTCAAAAAACGGGGGCGCAGATACGCAGTATTTT
TRBV29-1	TRBJ1-1	-	-	CSDRPPRVLEAFF	TGCAGCGACCGTCCCCCCAGAGTTCTTGAAGCTTTCTTT
TRBV2	TRBJ1-2	-	-	CASSGQDQANYGYTF	TGTGCCAGCAGTGGACAGGACCAAGCTAACTATGGCTACACCTTC
TRBV19	TRBJ2-5	TRBD2	-	CASSPRREGETQYF	TGTGCCAGTAGTCCCCGAAGGGAGGGAGAGACCCAGTACTTC
TRBV5-8	TRBJ2-7	TRBD2	-	CASSLGFWEGSYEQYF	TGTGCCAGCAGCTTGGGTTTCTGGGAGGGTTCCTACGAGCAGTACTTC
TRBV5-1	TRBJ1-2	-	-	CASSQPGQGPDGYTF	TGCGCCAGCAGCCAGCCGGGACAAGGTCCCGATGGCTACACCTTC
TRBV9	TRBJ2-1	-	-	CASSVRQYNEQFF	TGTGCCAGCAGCGTCCGACAGTACAATGAGCAGTTCTTC
TRBV4-3	TRBJ1-6	-	-	CASSQDTENSPLHF	TGCGCCAGCAGCCAAGATACAGAAAATTCACCCCTCCACTTT
TRBV11-2	TRBJ1-1	-	-	CASSLGVSSFEAFF	TGTGCCAGCAGCTTAGGTGTCAGTAGTTTTGAAGCTTTCTTT
TRBV9	TRBJ2-1	TRBD1	-	CASSVTTGGNNEQFF	TGTGCCAGCAGCGTAACGACAGGGGGAAACAATGAGCAGTTCTTC
TRBV5-1	TRBJ2-1	TRBD1	-	CASSSGQGLYNEQFF	TGCGCCAGCAGCTCCGGACAGGGCCTTTACAATGAGCAGTTCTTC
TRBV28	TRBJ2-5	-	-	CASTITGTETQYF	TGTGCCAGCACAATCACAGGGACGGAGACCCAGTACTTC
TRBV27	TRBJ2-7	TRBD2	-	CASSLSGSSGIHEQYF	TGTGCCAGCAGTCTCAGCGGGAGTTCCGGAATTCACGAGCAGTACTTC
TRBV10-2	TRBJ2-7	-	-	CASSEWKSAYEQYF	TGCGCCAGCAGTGAGTGGAAGTCAGCCTACGAGCAGTACTTC
TRBV28	TRBJ1-1	-	-	CASSLYLRANTEAFF	TGTGCCAGCAGTTTATACCTAAGAGCGAACACTGAAGCTTTCTTT
TRBV7-9	TRBJ2-7	TRBD2	-	CASSLTSGSYEQYF	TGTGCCAGCAGCTTAACTAGCGGGAGCTACGAGCAGTACTTC
TRBV6-5	TRBJ1-1	-	-	CASSYGSRAEAFF	TGTGCCAGCAGTTACGGGTCCCGAGCTGAAGCTTTCTTT
TRBV12-3/TRBV12-4	TRBJ1-2	-	-	CASSLGGNYGYTF	TGTGCCAGCAGTTTAGGAGGGAACTATGGCTACACCTTC
TRBV15	TRBJ2-3	-	-	CATSRGPGKTDTQYF	TGTGCCACCAGCAGAGGGCCGGGGAAAACAGATACGCAGTATTTT
TRBV5-5	TRBJ1-6	TRBD1	-	CASSYTGEPYNSPLHF	TGTGCCAGCAGCTACACAGGGGAACCCTATAATTCACCCCTCCACTTT
TRBV7-9	TRBJ2-7	TRBD2	few	CASRPSGNKYEQYF	TGTGCCAGCAGACCTAGCGGGAATAAATACGAGCAGTACTTC
TRBV27	TRBJ2-1	TRBD1	few	CASNDRGRGEQFF	TGTGCCAGCAATGACAGGGGGCGAGGTGAGCAGTTCTTC
TRBV30	TRBJ1-2	-	-	CAWSGSRAGGGGYTF	TGTGCCTGGAGTGGCAGCCGGGCAGGAGGTGGAGGCTACACCTTC
TRBV12-5	TRBJ1-1	-	-	CASGPGWGKGAFF	TGTGCTAGTGGTCCTGGCTGGGGCAAGGGGGCTTTCTTT
TRBV2	TRBJ1-3	TRBD1	-	CASRGTALSARDTIYF	TGTGCCAGCCGGGGGACAGCCCTGAGCGCTCGGGACACCATATATTTT
TRBV28	TRBJ1-4	-	-	CASKDLKNGEKLFF	TGTGCCAGCAAGGATCTTAAAAACGGTGAAAAACTGTTTTTT
TRBV23-1	TRBJ2-5	TRBD1	once	CASSQSYGQVGYQETQYF	TGCGCCAGCAGTCAATCCTACGGACAGGTTGGGTACCAAGAGACCCAGTACTTC
TRBV12-3/TRBV12-4	TRBJ1-1	-	-	CASSLSPNTEAFF	TGTGCCAGCAGTTTAAGTCCGAACACTGAAGCTTTCTTT
TRBV7-6	TRBJ2-1	TRBD1	-	CASSSRVGQGTNEQFF	TGTGCCAGCAGCTCCCGAGTGGGACAGGGGACCAATGAGCAGTTCTTC
TRBV19	TRBJ2-4	TRBD1	-	CASSTPADRGQAAKNIQYF	TGTGCCAGTAGTACTCCCGCCGACAGGGGGCAGGCGGCCAAAAACATTCAGTACTTC
TRBV11-2	TRBJ1-2	-	-	CASSLRPSPGDYGYTF	TGTGCCAGCAGCTTGCGCCCCTCCCCCGGGGACTATGGCTACACCTTC
TRBV4-1	TRBJ2-2	TRBD2	-	CATSPRGDTGELFF	TGCGCCACCAGCCCCCGGGGGGACACCGGGGAGCTGTTTTTT
TRBV27	TRBJ2-2	TRBD1	-	CASSPGQTYTGELFF	TGTGCCAGCAGTCCGGGACAGACTTACACCGGGGAGCTGTTTTTT
TRBV27	TRBJ2-3	-	-	CASSTGTASTDTQYF	TGTGCCAGCAGTACCGGGACCGCTAGCACAGATACGCAGTATTTT
TRBV28	TRBJ1-1	-	-	CASLLGRMNTEAFF	TGTGCCAGCCTCTTGGGGAGAATGAACACTGAAGCTTTCTTT
TRBV29-1	TRBJ1-4	-	-	CSVEENEKLFF	TGCAGCGTTGAGGAAAATGAAAAACTGTTTTTT
TRBV19	TRBJ1-5	-	-	CASSKSRVSNQPQHF	TGTGCCAGTAGTAAGTCCAGGGTTAGCAATCAGCCCCAGCATTTT
TRBV15	TRBJ2-3	TRBD1	-	CATSSYTGTGADTQYF	TGTGCCACCAGCAGTTATACCGGGACAGGGGCAGATACGCAGTATTTT
TRBV5-1	TRBJ2-2	TRBD2	-	CASSPTSGVSGELFF	TGCGCCAGCAGCCCGACTAGCGGGGTCTCCGGGGAGCTGTTTTTT
TRBV9	TRBJ2-2	-	-	CASSVLTANTGELFF	TGTGCCAGCAGCGTCTTGACAGCGAACACCGGGGAGCTGTTTTTT
TRBV25-1	TRBJ1-6	-	-	CASSEYITLPPLHF	TGTGCCAGCAGTGAATATATAACACTGCCTCCCCTCCACTTT
TRBV21-1	TRBJ2-7	-	-	CASTPGARGAVYEQYF	TGTGCCAGCACTCCTGGAGCGCGTGGGGCCGTCTACGAGCAGTACTTC
TRBV5-1	TRBJ2-1	-	-	CASSLATGKGSYNEQFF	TGCGCCAGCAGCTTGGCCACAGGGAAAGGCTCCTACAATGAGCAGTTCTTC
TRBV7-2	TRBJ1-4	-	-	CASSPSRMEKLFF	TGTGCCAGCAGCCCATCCCGTATGGAAAAACTGTTTTTT
TRBV28	TRBJ1-6	-	few	CASSFSMQFAPLHF	TGTGCCAGCAGTTTCTCCATGCAATTTGCGCCCCTCCACTTT
TRBV18	TRBJ2-7	-	once	CASSQGGVGVNEQYF	TGTGCCAGCTCGCAGGGGGGCGTTGGGGTGAACGAGCAGTACTTC
TRBV10-3	TRBJ2-5	-	once	CAISGGGGRRNQETQYF	TGTGCCATCAGTGGGGGAGGCGGGCGTCGGAACCAAGAGACCCAGTACTTC